This TCR beta chain originates from a study of blood T cell repertoires in COVID-19. Germline-derived CDR1 and CDR2 are SGHTA and FQGNSA. The CDR3 covers 12 residues. Trimming cost V 5 bases and J 5 bases, with 6 bases left between them. Authors' analysis steps: Nucleated cell number was recorded as an estimate derived from reference gene primer amplification. Profiling relied on immunoSEQ multiplex PCR, and the TCRdb table lists in-frame clones only, not all of them. From that table come the V and J calls and clone size; the DNA was used to work out D and trimming. The data show 320,000 or so clones, with 85% seen just once and under 2% held by the top ten. Adults between about 18 and 89 years of age took part from under 30 US areas.

Input material: PBMCs or T cells enriched from blood (not recorded which). This receptor was identified in a woman aged 30 to 39 who had been exposed to COVID-19. The gene calls are TRBV7-2 and TRBJ2-2, with D hard to call. CDR3: CASSHSTGELFF. The CDR3 nucleotides are TGTGCCAGCAGCCACAGTACCGGGGAGCTGTTTTTT.